This record concerns one TCR beta chain sequence. Germline lookup yields CDR1 SQVTM and CDR2 ANQGSEA. With 6 bases removed from V and 4 bases from J, the gap between germline ends came to 13 bases. This CDR3 spans 13 amino acids. The sample is drawn from a study of blood T cell repertoires in COVID-19. Study overall: Collection of acute and convalescent COVID-19 samples took place in the United States, Italy and Spain. Sources were T cells, B-cell-depleted T cells, or PBMCs; the material itself was cDNA or gDNA.

Authors' processing steps: Amplification from reference gene primers served as the basis for estimated nucleated cell counts. Measured with immunoSEQ multiplex PCR; TCRdb has only the in-frame clones, and not every one. The V and J calls and clone size come from that table; D and trimming were worked out from the DNA. Of about 97,000 clones listed, around 87% are singletons. Material for sequencing was peripheral blood. This receptor was identified in a woman between 25 and 40 years old with acute or convalescent COVID-19. The J gene is TRBJ2-1, the V gene TRBV29-1; D uncertain. The CDR3: CSVQPGGYNEQFF. In DNA, the CDR3 is TGCAGCGTCCAACCGGGTGGGTACAATGAGCAGTTCTTC.